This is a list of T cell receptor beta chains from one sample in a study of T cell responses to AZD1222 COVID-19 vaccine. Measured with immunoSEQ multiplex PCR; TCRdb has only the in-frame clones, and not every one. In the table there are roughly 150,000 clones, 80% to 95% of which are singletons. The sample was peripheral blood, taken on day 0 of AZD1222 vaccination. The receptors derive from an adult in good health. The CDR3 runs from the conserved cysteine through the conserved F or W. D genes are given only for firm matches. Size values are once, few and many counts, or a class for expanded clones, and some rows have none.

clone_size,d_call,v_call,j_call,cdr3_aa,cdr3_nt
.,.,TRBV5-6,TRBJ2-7,CASSLDGDLYYEQYF,TGTGCCAGCAGCCTGGACGGGGACCTGTACTACGAGCAGTACTTC
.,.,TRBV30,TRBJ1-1,CAWNRGMNTEAFF,TGTGCCTGGAACCGGGGAATGAACACTGAAGCTTTCTTT
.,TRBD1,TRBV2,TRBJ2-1,CASLDRSFNEQFF,TGTGCCAGTTTGGACAGGAGTTTTAATGAGCAGTTCTTC
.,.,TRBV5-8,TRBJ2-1,CASSPEVGEQFF,TGTGCCAGCAGCCCTGAAGTAGGTGAGCAGTTCTTC
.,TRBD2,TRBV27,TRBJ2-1,CASTGLAGNNEQFF,TGTGCCAGTACCGGACTAGCGGGTAACAATGAGCAGTTCTTC
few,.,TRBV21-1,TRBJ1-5,CASSHRGPAANQPQHF,TGTGCCAGCAGCCATCGTGGCCCGGCCGCCAATCAGCCCCAGCATTTT
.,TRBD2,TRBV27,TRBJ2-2,CASSPQRTSGSGTGELFF,TGTGCCAGCAGTCCCCAACGGACTAGCGGGAGTGGGACCGGGGAGCTGTTTTTT
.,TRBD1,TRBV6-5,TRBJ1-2,CASSYSGTGGDYGYTF,TGTGCCAGCAGTTACTCGGGGACAGGGGGGGACTATGGCTACACCTTC
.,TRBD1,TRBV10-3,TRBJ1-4,CAISESSAGGLVKLFF,TGTGCCATCAGTGAGTCTTCGGCAGGGGGCTTGGTAAAACTGTTTTTT
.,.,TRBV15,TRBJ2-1,CATSRQTGGYNEQFF,TGTGCCACCAGCCGCCAAACCGGGGGATACAATGAGCAGTTCTTC
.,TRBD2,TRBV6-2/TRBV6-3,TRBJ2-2,CASSFYGRAGELFF,TGTGCCAGCAGTTTCTACGGGAGGGCCGGGGAGCTGTTTTTT
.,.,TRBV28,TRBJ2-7,CASSPPNPWEQYF,TGTGCCAGCAGTCCGCCAAACCCGTGGGAGCAGTACTTC
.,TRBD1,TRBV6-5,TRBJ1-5,CATRQGLSNQPQHF,TGTGCCACCAGACAGGGCCTGAGCAATCAGCCCCAGCATTTT
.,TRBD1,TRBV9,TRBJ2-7,CASSVTGQGSEQYF,TGTGCCAGCAGCGTAACGGGACAGGGATCCGAGCAGTACTTC
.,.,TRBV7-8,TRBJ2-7,CASSLQGNRDEQYF,TGTGCCAGCAGCCTGCAGGGGAATCGGGACGAGCAGTACTTC
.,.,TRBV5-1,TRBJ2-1,CASSLVSNEQFF,TGCGCCAGCAGCTTGGTCTCTAACGAGCAGTTCTTC
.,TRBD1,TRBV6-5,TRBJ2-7,CASSYRGQGTYEQYF,TGTGCCAGCAGTTACCGGGGACAGGGAACCTACGAGCAGTACTTC
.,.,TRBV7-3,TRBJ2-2,CASSLTAGPITNTGELFF,TGTGCCAGCAGCTTAACGGCGGGACCCATAACCAACACCGGGGAGCTGTTTTTT
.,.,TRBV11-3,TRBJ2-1,CASSLRRGNEQFF,TGTGCCAGCAGCCTCCGCCGGGGGAATGAGCAGTTCTTC
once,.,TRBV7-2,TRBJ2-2,CASSLVAAGELFF,TGTGCCAGCAGCTTAGTGGCCGCCGGGGAGCTGTTTTTT
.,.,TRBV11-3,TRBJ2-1,CASTRYGGGEQFF,TGTGCCAGCACGCGTTACGGTGGTGGTGAGCAGTTCTTC
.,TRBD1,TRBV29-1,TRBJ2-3,CSASTGRRADTQYF,TGCAGCGCATCGACAGGGAGACGGGCAGATACGCAGTATTTT
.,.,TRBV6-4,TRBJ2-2,CASSDSPRGDTGELFF,TGTGCCAGCAGTGACTCGCCTAGGGGGGACACCGGGGAGCTGTTTTTT
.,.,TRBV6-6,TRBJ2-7,CASTHSYEQYF,TGTGCCAGCACCCATAGCTACGAGCAGTACTTC
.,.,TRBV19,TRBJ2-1,CASSMVGQGPLTQFF,TGTGCCAGTAGTATGGTCGGTCAGGGCCCTTTGACGCAGTTCTTC
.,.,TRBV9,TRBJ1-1,CASSVGRAATEAFF,TGTGCCAGCAGCGTAGGACGCGCGGCCACTGAAGCTTTCTTT
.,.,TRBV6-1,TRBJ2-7,CASSEAAAPAYEQYF,TGTGCCAGCAGTGAAGCTGCCGCCCCGGCGTACGAGCAGTACTTC
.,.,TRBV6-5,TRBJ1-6,CASSWGQGSSPLHF,TGTGCCAGCAGTTGGGGACAAGGAAGCTCACCCCTCCACTTT
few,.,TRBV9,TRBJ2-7,CASSVAAQYEQYF,TGTGCCAGCAGCGTAGCTGCCCAATACGAGCAGTACTTC
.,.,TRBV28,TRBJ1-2,CASSRDSYGYTF,TGTGCCAGCAGTAGGGACTCCTATGGCTACACCTTC
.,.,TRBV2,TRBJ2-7,CASRTGPYEQYF,TGTGCCAGCAGGACAGGTCCCTACGAGCAGTACTTC
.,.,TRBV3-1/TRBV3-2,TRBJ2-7,CASSQDSYYEQYF,TGTGCCAGCAGCCAAGATTCGTACTACGAGCAGTACTTC
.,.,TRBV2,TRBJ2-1,CASTDLVGIEQFF,TGTGCCAGCACCGATTTGGTAGGGATTGAGCAGTTCTTC
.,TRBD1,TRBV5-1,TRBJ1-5,CASSLGGQGSEPQHF,TGCGCCAGCAGCTTGGGCGGACAGGGTTCAGAGCCCCAGCATTTT
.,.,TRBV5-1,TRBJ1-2,CASSLESENYGYTF,TGCGCCAGCAGCTTGGAATCGGAAAACTATGGCTACACCTTC
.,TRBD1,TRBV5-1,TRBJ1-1,CASSRGQGADTEAFF,TGCGCCAGCAGCCGGGGACAGGGGGCTGACACTGAAGCTTTCTTT
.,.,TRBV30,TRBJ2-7,CAWSVNPPYEQYF,TGTGCCTGGAGTGTAAACCCACCCTACGAGCAGTACTTC
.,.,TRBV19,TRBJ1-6,CASSPEVISSPLHF,TGTGCCAGTAGTCCGGAGGTGATAAGTTCACCCCTCCACTTT
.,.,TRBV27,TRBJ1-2,CASCAQGGYGYTF,TGTGCCAGCTGCGCACAGGGAGGGTATGGCTACACCTTC
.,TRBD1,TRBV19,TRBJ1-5,CASSPGQGFQPQHF,TGTGCCAGTAGTCCAGGACAGGGTTTTCAGCCCCAGCATTTT
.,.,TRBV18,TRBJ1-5,CASSLGRLSNQPQHF,TGTGCCAGCTCACTGGGACGGCTTAGCAATCAGCCCCAGCATTTT
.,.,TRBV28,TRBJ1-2,CASSLKGLYGYTF,TGTGCCAGCAGTTTAAAGGGACTCTATGGCTACACCTTC
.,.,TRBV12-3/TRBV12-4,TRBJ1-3,CASSHNPQNTIYF,TGTGCCAGCAGTCATAACCCTCAAAACACCATATATTTT
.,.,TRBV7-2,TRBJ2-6,CASSPAKAGANVLTF,TGTGCCAGCAGCCCAGCAAAGGCTGGGGCCAACGTCCTGACTTTC
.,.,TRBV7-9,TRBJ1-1,CASSLALGEAFF,TGTGCCAGCAGCTTAGCGTTGGGTGAAGCTTTCTTT